What follows describes a single T cell receptor (beta chain). The data stem from a study of blood T cell repertoires in COVID-19. V dropped 5 bases and J dropped 5; count of bases not matched to a gene: 23. The germline gives CDR1 MNHEY, CDR2 SMNVEV (reference sequence). The CDR3 covers 19 residues. Original methodology: For nucleated cells, counts were estimated from reference gene primer amplification. Sequencing was performed with immunoSEQ multiplex PCR; in TCRdb, only in-frame clones are kept and a portion is missing. For V, J and clone size, that table is used; D and trimming come from the DNA. The table has 90,000 to 130,000 clones, roughly 86% seen once.

The sequenced sample consisted of peripheral blood. The rearrangement joins TRBV27 to TRBJ1-2, with 7 bases identical to TRBD1. The receptor's source is a middle-aged man with acute or convalescent COVID-19. DNA of the CDR3: TGTGCCAGCAGTCCTGGGTGGGACCGGGACAGTCTCTTTTGGTATGGCTACACCTTC. This sequence encodes CASSPGWDRDSLFWYGYTF.